What follows are 14 T cell receptor beta chains derived from one specimen sequenced in a study of CD8 T cells in ankylosing spondylitis. TCRdb reprocessed the 5' RACE reads with MiXCR, giving one entry per CDR3 protein. The table shows tens of thousands of distinct CDR3 sequences, with roughly 2.5% occurring only once. The specimen sequenced was blood, either unsorted or a sorted T cell fraction (not recorded which). The receptors originated from a male donor with ankylosing spondylitis or in good health (not recorded which).

This clonotype was picked up many times. The V gene is TRBV9, the J gene TRBJ2-7, with unresolved D. V lost 4 bases and J lost 3, with 17 bases in between. Germline values: CDR1 SGDLS, CDR2 YYNGEE. The CDR3 sequence is 15 residues long. Here the CDR3 reads CASSPNQAPHYEQYF. DNA of the CDR3: TGTGCCAGCAGCCCCAATCAAGCCCCTCACTACGAGCAGTACTTC.

This clonotype showed up many times. The chain has TRBV9 and TRBJ2-7, with TRBD2 matching over 9 bases. V trimming: 4 bases; J trimming: 6 bases; junction bases outside the gene matches: 8. The CDR3 contains 14 residues. The germline gives CDR1 SGDLS, CDR2 YYNGEE. CDR3 sequence: CASSIGTSRREQYF. For the CDR3, the DNA is TGTGCCAGCAGCATCGGGACTAGCCGACGCGAGCAGTACTTC.

This clonotype has ten or more counts. The V call is TRBV9, the J call TRBJ2-3; possibly TRBD2 for D (6 bases). Trimming removed 5 bases at V and 3 bases at J, with 16 bases between. CDR1 and CDR2 (germline): SGDLS, YYNGEE. The CDR3 loop spans 15 amino acids. The CDR3 DNA sequence: TGTGCCAGCAGTGTCCTAGCGAGCCCAACAGATACGCAGTATTTT. Protein product: CASSVLASPTDTQYF. The full variable domain, its missing parts supplied by reference TRBV9 and TRBJ2-3, is DSGVTQTPKHLITATGQRVTLRCSPRSGDLSVYWYQQSLDQGLQFLIQYYNGEERAKGNILERFSAQQFPDLHSELNLSSLELGDSALYFCASSVLASPTDTQYFGPGTRLTVL.

This clonotype has at least ten counts. The CDR3, as DNA: TGTGCCAGCAATCGAGGGAGACCCACAGATACGCAGTATTTT. Protein sequence: CASNRGRPTDTQYF. V gene TRBV9 combines with J gene TRBJ2-3; a weak D match, TRBD2 (5 bases). Per germline, CDR1 SGDLS and CDR2 YYNGEE. CDR3 size: 14 residues. Trimming took off 6 bases at V and 2 bases at J, with 13 bases between the two ends.

This clonotype was seen ten or more times. The chain couples TRBV9 to TRBJ2-1; no definite D call. In germline, CDR1 is SGDLS, CDR2 YYNGEE. CDR3 length: 16 amino acids. Trimming shortened V by 3 bases and J by 5 bases, and 18 bases separated the two germline ends. CDR3 in amino acids: CASSAFLWDPNNEQFF. CDR3 DNA: TGTGCCAGCAGCGCGTTTCTTTGGGATCCAAACAATGAGCAGTTCTTC.

This clonotype was observed many times. V and J are TRBV9 and TRBJ1-4; TRBD1 might be the D (5 bases). V lost 0 bases and J lost 10, with 13 bases in between. Germline V gene sequence: CDR1 SGDLS, CDR2 YYNGEE. The CDR3 extends over 14 amino acids. CDR3 sequence (DNA): TGTGCCAGCAGCGTAGGGACGGCGGGGGGAAAACTGTTTTTT. Its protein product is CASSVGTAGGKLFF.

This clonotype was found many times. The rearrangement joins TRBV12-2 to TRBJ2-7; the table gives TRBD1 as D, unverified against the DNA. TRBV12-2 is a listed pseudogene. The CDR3 loop spans 16 amino acids. The CDR3 sequence: CASRFPGDPSSYEQYF. The DNA of the CDR3 is TGTGCAAGTCGCTTCCCAGGGGATCCGAGCTCCTACGAGCAGTACTTC.

This clonotype occurred many times. This chain uses TRBV9 with TRBJ1-5; 8 bases agree with TRBD1. This CDR3 has 15 residues. The junction had 5 bases not matched to a gene; V was cut back by 2 bases and J by 4 bases. In germline, CDR1 is SGDLS, CDR2 YYNGEE. The CDR3 DNA reads as TGTGCCAGCAGCGTCGGACAGGGACCAAATCAGCCCCAGCATTTT. Residues: CASSVGQGPNQPQHF.

In its sample, this clonotype was seen many times. The chain combines TRBV9 with TRBJ1-5; no reliable D call. The CDR3 runs 15 residues. V lost 3 bases and J lost 0, with 10 bases in between. Germline CDR1 reads SGDLS; CDR2 reads YYNGEE. As DNA, the CDR3 is TGTGCCAGCAGCGAGGACGTAAATAGCAATCAGCCCCAGCATTTT. This encodes CASSEDVNSNQPQHF.

This clonotype was seen at least ten times. The V call is TRBV9, the J call TRBJ2-7; the match to TRBD1 covers 10 bases. Germline V gene sequence: CDR1 SGDLS, CDR2 YYNGEE. The CDR3 is 14 residues long. The V and J ends lost 3 bases and 2 bases, in that order; junction bases with no gene match: 2. The CDR3 DNA is TGTGCCAGCAGCGCGACAGGGGGCCCCTACGAGCAGTACTTC. It specifies CASSATGGPYEQYF.

There are many counts of this clonotype. With a much larger clone just one base away, this may be a read error. This sequence joins TRBV9 and TRBJ1-2; possibly TRBD1 for D (6 bases). The CDR3 has 14 amino acids. The V gene's germline CDR1 is SGDLS and CDR2 YYNGEE. With 0 bases removed from V and 0 bases from J, the gap between germline ends came to 6 bases. DNA of the CDR3: TGTGCCAGCAGCGTAGGACAGGCTAACTATGGCTACACCTTC. This codes for CASSVGQANYGYTF.

This clonotype appeared many times. The gene calls are TRBV9 and TRBJ2-1; 9 bases are a match to TRBD2. CDR3 size: 16 residues. After removal of 3 bases from V and 8 bases from J, the junction contained 12 bases not matched to a gene. Germline V gives CDR1 SGDLS, CDR2 YYNGEE. The chain's CDR3 is CASSATPSGVWDEQFF. CDR3 DNA: TGTGCCAGCAGCGCAACACCTAGCGGGGTTTGGGATGAGCAGTTCTTC.

This clonotype was seen many times. The chain has TRBV9 and TRBJ2-3; D uncertain. V was trimmed by 2 bases and J by 0 bases, leaving 25 bases between them. The germline V gene has CDR1 SGDLS and CDR2 YYNGEE. The length of the CDR3 is 20 residues. The DNA of the CDR3 is TGTGCCAGCAGCGTCAGGTCCTCAGGCCCGTCGACTTCTAGCACAGATACGCAGTATTTT. The encoded protein is CASSVRSSGPSTSSTDTQYF.

This clonotype has a count of ten or more. The V gene is TRBV9, the J gene TRBJ1-6; D gene ambiguous. This CDR3 spans 13 amino acids. CDR1 is SGDLS, CDR2 YYNGEE, per germline. Trimming took off 3 bases at V and 14 bases at J, with 15 bases between the two ends. The CDR3 reads CASSGTGRQTLHF. Here the CDR3 DNA reads TGTGCCAGCAGCGGAACCGGACGCCAGACCCTCCACTTT.